The 22 T cell receptor beta chains in this list originate from one sample, sequenced in a study of response to subunit inactivated influenza vaccine. MiXCR was run by TCRdb on the RT-PCR reads, yielding one entry per CDR3 protein. The sample has approximately 500,000 distinct CDR3 sequences, less than 25% seen once. These same records also appear under a second study, on T cells expressing NK-cell markers. That paper states: It was by 5'RACE template switching with UMIs that TCR beta cDNA was made.

Sample: CD4+ T cells sorted from PBMCs, taken about 12 days after vaccination. These receptors were taken from a man between 50 and 59 years old who received an inactivated influenza vaccine.

The gene calls are TRBV4-3 and TRBJ2-3, with TRBD2 as a possible D gene (7 bases). This CDR3 spans 14 amino acids. The V and J ends lost 5 bases and 4 bases respectively, with 13 bases between them. Germline loops: CDR1 LGHNA, CDR2 YSLEER. CDR3 region: CASSWGGLADTQYF. The CDR3 nucleotides are TGCGCCAGCAGCTGGGGGGGCCTCGCAGATACGCAGTATTTT.

The V call is TRBV11-3, the J call TRBJ2-1; TRBD2 matches 7 bases. Germline V CDR1 and CDR2: SGHNT, YENEEA. The CDR3 consists of 16 residues. With V trimmed by 5 bases and J by 9 bases, 16 bases remained unmatched. In DNA form, the CDR3 reads TGTGCCAGCAGCCTCTCGGGGGAGGGCCCGGGGACTGAGCAGTTCTTC. Its protein product is CASSLSGEGPGTEQFF.

CDR3 sequence: CASSLSLADEQFF. The CDR3 DNA reads as TGTGCCAGCAGCTTAAGCCTAGCAGATGAGCAGTTCTTC. V usage is TRBV7-3 and J usage is TRBJ2-1; D is perhaps TRBD2 (5 bases). Trimming took off 1 base at V and 8 bases at J, with 9 bases between the two ends. This CDR3 is built from 13 residues. The germline V gene has CDR1 SGHTA and CDR2 FQGTGA. The variable domain in full, with the rest retrieved from reference TRBV7-3 and TRBJ2-1, is GAGVSQTPSNKVTEKGKYVELRCDPISGHTALYWYRQSLGQGPEFLIYFQGTGAADDSGLPNDRFFAVRPEGSVSTLKIQRTERGDSAVYLCASSLSLADEQFFGPGTRLTVL.

The chain uses TRBV18 and TRBJ2-7; the D is unclear. Germline loops: CDR1 KGHSH, CDR2 LQKENI. V was pared by 6 bases and J by 3 bases, with 9 bases between. The CDR3 runs 12 residues. The CDR3 DNA is TGTGCCAGCTCGCAACAGAACTACGAGCAGTACTTC. Amino acids: CASSQQNYEQYF.

This clonotype has only a few counts. The chain joins TRBV7-9 to TRBJ2-3; 8 bases map to TRBD1. CDR1 and CDR2 (germline): SEHNR, FQNEAQ (reference sequence). The CDR3 contains 13 residues. V shed 9 bases, J shed 2 bases, and the junction held 4 bases outside the gene matches. This chain's CDR3 is CARSDRDTDTQYF. CDR3 bases: TGTGCCAGGTCGGACAGGGACACAGATACGCAGTATTTT.

This clonotype was counted between two and nine times. The gene calls are TRBV6-2 or TRBV6-3 and TRBJ1-2; D is undetermined. Germline-derived CDR1 and CDR2 are MNHEY and SVGEGT. The V gene lost 4 bases and the J gene lost 8 bases, with 17 bases spanning the gap. The length of the CDR3 is 14 residues. CDR3 nucleotides: TGTGCCAGCAGTTCCTTCCTCGAGGGCCGGGGCTACACCTTC. It yields the protein CASSSFLEGRGYTF.

This clonotype was seen at least ten times. J is TRBJ1-1 and V is TRBV11-2; D not resolved. CDR3 length: 13 residues. Between the trimmed V and J ends, which lost 0 bases and 1 base, there was a span of 3 bases. Germline CDR1 SGHAT, CDR2 FQNNGV. In DNA form, the CDR3 reads TGTGCCAGCAGCTTAGATCAGAACACTGAAGCTTTCTTT. This sequence encodes CASSLDQNTEAFF.

This clonotype was seen a handful of times. The chain couples TRBV12-3 or TRBV12-4 to TRBJ2-6, with 10 nucleotides matching TRBD1. V dropped 3 bases and J dropped 1; count of bases not matched to a gene: 3. The CDR3 has 17 residues. The CDR3 DNA sequence: TGTGCCAGCAGTTTGAGGACAGGGGGGTCTGGGGCCAACGTCCTGACTTTC. It yields the protein CASSLRTGGSGANVLTF.

Concerning this clonotype itself: A read error may be the cause here, since a much bigger clone is one base away. V and J are TRBV7-2 and TRBJ2-4, with a tentative D call TRBD1 (6 bases). The CDR3 sequence is 14 residues long. Germline-derived CDR1 and CDR2 are SGHTA and FQGNSA. The V gene lost 5 bases and the J gene lost 0 bases, with 8 bases spanning the gap. This chain's CDR3 is CASSPGQAKNIQYF. CDR3 DNA sequence: TGTGCCAGCAGCCCGGGACAAGCCAAAAACATTCAGTACTTC. Full variable domain (remainder filled in from reference TRBV7-2 and TRBJ2-4): GAGVSQSPSNKVTEKGKDVELRCDPISGHTALYWYRQSLGQGLEFLIYFQGNSAPDKSGLPSDRFSAERTGGSVSTLTIQRTQQEDSAVYLCASSPGQAKNIQYFGAGTRLSVL.

This clonotype was seen a handful of times. V usage is TRBV5-1 and J usage is TRBJ2-2, with D possibly matching TRBD1 (6 bases). The length of the CDR3 is 16 residues. V lost 2 bases to trimming and J lost 7 bases, with 18 bases between them. Germline CDR1 is SGHRS and CDR2 is YFSETQ. The CDR3 sequence is CASSFRPGTLGGELFF. CDR3 coding DNA: TGCGCCAGCAGCTTCCGTCCCGGGACATTGGGCGGGGAGCTGTTTTTT.

This clonotype was seen a few times. The rearrangement links TRBV29-1 to TRBJ2-7, with D perhaps TRBD1 or TRBD2 (5 bases each). V shed 2 bases and J shed 2 bases, with 7 bases lying between them. Germline V CDR1 and CDR2: SQVTM, ANQGSEA. CDR3 size: 12 residues. The CDR3 DNA follows: TGCAGCGTTGAATTGGGACCCTACGAGCAGTACTTC. Encoded protein: CSVELGPYEQYF.

The chain joins TRBV2 to TRBJ2-5; D gene unclear. The CDR3 sequence is 12 residues long. The V end was cut by 8 bases, the J end by 2 bases, with 9 bases between. Germline V gene sequence: CDR1 SNHLY, CDR2 FYNNEI. DNA for the CDR3: TGTGCCAGCGTCAAGCAGCAAGAGACCCAGTACTTC. This sequence encodes CASVKQQETQYF.

The rearrangement links TRBV6-1 to TRBJ2-1; a weak D match, TRBD1 (6 bases). V was clipped by 8 bases and J by 5 bases, with 16 bases between them. Germline assignment: CDR1 MNHNS and CDR2 SASEGT. There are 14 residues in the CDR3. CDR3 coding DNA: TGTGCCAGCCAGGGCAGGGGACCAAACAATGAGCAGTTCTTC. It codes for CASQGRGPNNEQFF.

There are a few counts of this clonotype. The chain joins TRBV7-2 to TRBJ2-3; D unclear. Per germline, CDR1 SGHTA and CDR2 FQGNSA. V was shortened by 5 bases and J by 6 bases, with 12 bases between the two germline ends. The CDR3 runs 13 residues. CDR3 amino acids: CASSPWPVDTQYF. For the CDR3, the DNA is TGTGCCAGCAGCCCATGGCCCGTGGATACGCAGTATTTT.

This clonotype was seen a few times. The J gene is TRBJ2-1, the V gene TRBV4-3; maybe TRBD2 (5 bases). Trimming took 0 bases from V and 4 from J, leaving 16 bases between them. This CDR3 spans 17 amino acids. Germline CDR1 is LGHNA and CDR2 is YSLEER. The CDR3 DNA is TGCGCCAGCAGCCAAGAGGCGCGGAGGATAGGATACAATGAGCAGTTCTTC. Translated: CASSQEARRIGYNEQFF.

V gene TRBV2 combines with J gene TRBJ2-3, with 10 bases lining up with TRBD2. Per germline, CDR1 SNHLY and CDR2 FYNNEI. V lost 3 bases to trimming and J lost 12 bases; unmatched junction nucleotides: 12. The CDR3 contains 15 residues. The CDR3 DNA sequence: TGTGCCAGCAGTGAGGGTTCTGCTAGCGGGGGCCGCCAGTATTTT. Translated, it gives CASSEGSASGGRQYF.

This clonotype was observed a handful of times. V is TRBV10-2 and J is TRBJ1-6, with D possibly TRBD1 on 6 matching bases. Trimming left V 0 bases short and J 10 bases short, with 19 bases between. This CDR3 is 17 amino acids long. Germline-derived CDR1 and CDR2 are WSHSY and SAAADI. The DNA of the CDR3 is TGCGCCAGCAGTGAGTCGAGTCTTGGGACATCGGGATCACCCCTCCACTTT. Residues: CASSESSLGTSGSPLHF.

This clonotype has a handful of counts. The chain has TRBV6-1 and TRBJ2-1; 11 nucleotides match TRBD2. Germline V lookup: CDR1 MNHNS, CDR2 SASEGT. The CDR3 sequence is 17 residues long. Trimming took 5 bases from V and 6 from J; bases not matched to a gene: 12. The CDR3 region has the DNA TGTGCCAGCAGTCAAGTAGCGGGAGGGCCCTTCGGCAATGAGCAGTTCTTC. Its protein product is CASSQVAGGPFGNEQFF.

This clonotype was seen ten or more times. CDR3 loop: CASSLPGGRTYEQYF. The CDR3 DNA sequence: TGTGCCAGCAGCTTACCGGGGGGGCGCACCTACGAGCAGTACTTC. V gene TRBV7-9 combines with J gene TRBJ2-7; TRBD2 matches at 8 bases. Trimming at V came to 2 bases and at J to 2 bases, leaving 5 bases not matched to a gene. The CDR3 spans 15 residues. CDR1 and CDR2 (germline): SEHNR, FQNEAQ (reference sequence). Full variable domain (rest looked up from reference TRBV7-9 and TRBJ2-7): DTGVSQNPRHKITKRGQNVTFRCDPISEHNRLYWYRQTLGQGPEFLTYFQNEAQLEKSRLLSDRFSAERPKGSFSTLEIQRTEQGDSAMYLCASSLPGGRTYEQYFGPGTRLTVT.

This clonotype was counted only a few times. The chain carries TRBV7-6 and TRBJ2-1, with 8 bases that match TRBD2. In germline, CDR1 is SGHVS, CDR2 FNYEAQ. The CDR3 contains 15 residues. With V trimmed by 4 bases and J by 12 bases, 14 bases remained unmatched. CDR3 DNA: TGTGCCAGCAGCTCAGAGACGCGGGGGGATAATTGGCAGTTCTTC. Translated, it gives CASSSETRGDNWQFF.

The gene calls are TRBV5-1 and TRBJ2-5, with 8 bases lining up with TRBD1. CDR1 SGHRS and CDR2 YFSETQ come from the germline V gene. This CDR3 is 15 amino acids long. Unmatched junction bases numbered 10, after V lost 4 bases and J lost 5 bases. DNA for the CDR3: TGCGCCAGCAGCATGGACGGACAGGGCAAGGAGACCCAGTACTTC. It specifies CASSMDGQGKETQYF.

This clonotype was counted only a few times. This chain links TRBV5-1 with TRBJ2-3; weak D call: TRBD2 (5 bases). The CDR3 covers 14 residues. Germline V gives CDR1 SGHRS, CDR2 YFSETQ. The V gene lost 9 bases and the J gene lost 0 bases, with 14 bases spanning the gap. DNA for the CDR3: TGCGCCACCGGACTCGTTACTAGCACAGATACGCAGTATTTT. It is translated as CATGLVTSTDTQYF.